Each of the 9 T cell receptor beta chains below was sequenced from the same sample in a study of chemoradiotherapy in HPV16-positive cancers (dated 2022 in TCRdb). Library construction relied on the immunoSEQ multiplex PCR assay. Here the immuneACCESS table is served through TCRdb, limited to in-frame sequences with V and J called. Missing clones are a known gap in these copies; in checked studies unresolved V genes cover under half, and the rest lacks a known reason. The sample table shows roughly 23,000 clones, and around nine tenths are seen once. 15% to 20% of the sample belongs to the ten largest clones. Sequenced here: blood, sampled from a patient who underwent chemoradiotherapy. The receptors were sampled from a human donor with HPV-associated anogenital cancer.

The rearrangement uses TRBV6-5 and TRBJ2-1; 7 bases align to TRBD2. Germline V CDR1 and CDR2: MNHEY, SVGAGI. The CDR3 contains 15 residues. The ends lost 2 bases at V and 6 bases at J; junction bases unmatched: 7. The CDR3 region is CASSYERGRGNEQFF. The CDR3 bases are TGTGCCAGCAGTTACGAACGGGGGAGGGGCAATGAGCAGTTCTTC.

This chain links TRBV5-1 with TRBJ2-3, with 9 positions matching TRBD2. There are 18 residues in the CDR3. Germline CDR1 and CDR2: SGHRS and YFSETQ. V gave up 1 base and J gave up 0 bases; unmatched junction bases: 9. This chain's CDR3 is CASSLSILTSGSTDTQYF. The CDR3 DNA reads TGCGCCAGCAGCTTGTCAATCTTGACTAGCGGAAGCACAGATACGCAGTATTTT.

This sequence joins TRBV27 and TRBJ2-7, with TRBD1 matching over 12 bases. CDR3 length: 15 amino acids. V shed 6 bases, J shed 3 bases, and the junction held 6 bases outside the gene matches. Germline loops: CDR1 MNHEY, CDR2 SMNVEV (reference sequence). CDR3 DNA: TGTGCCAGCAGGACCGGGACAGGGGGCAACTACGAGCAGTACTTC. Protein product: CASRTGTGGNYEQYF.

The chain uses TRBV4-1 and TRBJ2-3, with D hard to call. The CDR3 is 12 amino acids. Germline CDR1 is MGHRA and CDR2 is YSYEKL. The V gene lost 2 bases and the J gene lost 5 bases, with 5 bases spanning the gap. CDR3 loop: CASSQRRDTQYF. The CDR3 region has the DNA TGCGCCAGCAGCCAAAGACGAGATACGCAGTATTTT.

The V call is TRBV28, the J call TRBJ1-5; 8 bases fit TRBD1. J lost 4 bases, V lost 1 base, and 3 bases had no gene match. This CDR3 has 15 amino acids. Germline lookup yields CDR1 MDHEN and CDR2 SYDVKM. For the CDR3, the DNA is TGTGCCAGCAGTTTATCCCGGACAGGGAATCAGCCCCAGCATTTT. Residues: CASSLSRTGNQPQHF.

DNA of the CDR3: TGTGCCAGCAGCGGGGAACGGACAGTCTCGGGTAAAGAGACCCAGTACTTC. Translating it yields CASSGERTVSGKETQYF. The chain uses TRBV5-5 and TRBJ2-5, with D possibly matching TRBD1 (6 bases). CDR1 and CDR2 from the germline V gene are SGHKS and YYEKEE (reference sequence). Trimming removed 4 bases at V and 3 bases at J, with 22 bases between. The CDR3 contains 17 residues.

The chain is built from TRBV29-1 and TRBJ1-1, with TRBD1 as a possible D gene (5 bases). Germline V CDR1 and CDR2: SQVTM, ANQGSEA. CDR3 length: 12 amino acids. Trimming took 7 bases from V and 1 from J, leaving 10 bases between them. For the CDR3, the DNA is TGCAGCGGTGGGGCGGCGAACACTGAAGCTTTCTTT. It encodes CSGGAANTEAFF.

The CDR3 is CASSQAPPRGVDNYGYTF. CDR3 coding DNA: TGCGCCAGCAGCCAAGCCCCCCCCAGGGGGGTCGATAACTATGGCTACACCTTC. The chain joins TRBV4-1 to TRBJ1-2, with TRBD1 matching 7 bases. V lost 1 base to trimming and J lost 1 base; unmatched junction nucleotides: 12. CDR3 size: 18 residues. Germline CDR1 is MGHRA and CDR2 is YSYEKL.

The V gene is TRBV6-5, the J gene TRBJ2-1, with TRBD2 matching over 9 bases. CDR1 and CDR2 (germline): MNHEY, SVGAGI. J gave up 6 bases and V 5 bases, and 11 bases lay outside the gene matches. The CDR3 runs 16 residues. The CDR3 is CASSHYGTSRSNEQFF. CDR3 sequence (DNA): TGTGCCAGCAGTCACTACGGGACTAGCCGTAGCAATGAGCAGTTCTTC.